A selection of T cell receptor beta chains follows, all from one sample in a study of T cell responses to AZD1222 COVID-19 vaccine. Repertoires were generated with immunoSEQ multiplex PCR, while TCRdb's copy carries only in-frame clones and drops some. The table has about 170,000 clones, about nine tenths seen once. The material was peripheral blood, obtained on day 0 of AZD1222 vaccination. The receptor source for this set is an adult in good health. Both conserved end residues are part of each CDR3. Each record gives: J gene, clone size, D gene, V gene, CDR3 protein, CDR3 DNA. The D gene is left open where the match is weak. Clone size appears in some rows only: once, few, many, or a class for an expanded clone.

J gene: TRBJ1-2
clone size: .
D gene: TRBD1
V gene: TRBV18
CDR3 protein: CASSPRDRAVGLYGYTF
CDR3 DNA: TGTGCCAGCTCACCCCGGGACAGGGCTGTAGGGCTCTATGGCTACACCTTC

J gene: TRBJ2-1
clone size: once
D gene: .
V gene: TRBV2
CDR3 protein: CASSLDFTSDEQFF
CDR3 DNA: TGTGCCAGCAGCCTGGACTTCACCTCGGATGAGCAGTTCTTC

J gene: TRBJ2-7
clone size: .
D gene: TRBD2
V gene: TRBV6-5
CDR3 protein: CASNLGLAPIYEQYF
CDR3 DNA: TGTGCCAGCAACCTAGGACTAGCGCCCATCTACGAGCAGTACTTC

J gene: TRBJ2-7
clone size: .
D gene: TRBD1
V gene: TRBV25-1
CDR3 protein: CASRGQGGSYEQYF
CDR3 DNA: TGTGCCAGCAGGGGACAGGGTGGCTCCTACGAGCAGTACTTC

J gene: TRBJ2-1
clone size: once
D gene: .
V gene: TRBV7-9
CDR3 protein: CASSSPTGGSTYNEQFF
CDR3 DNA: TGTGCCAGCAGCTCCCCGACAGGAGGCAGTACCTACAATGAGCAGTTCTTC

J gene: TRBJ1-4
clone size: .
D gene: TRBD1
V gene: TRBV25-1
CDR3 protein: CASSDQGTGVWENEKLFF
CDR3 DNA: TGTGCCAGCAGTGATCAGGGCACAGGGGTATGGGAGAATGAAAAACTGTTTTTT

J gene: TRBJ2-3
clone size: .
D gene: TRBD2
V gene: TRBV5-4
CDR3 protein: CASSLDLAGGPGTQYF
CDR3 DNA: TGTGCCAGCAGCTTGGACCTAGCGGGAGGGCCGGGAACGCAGTATTTT

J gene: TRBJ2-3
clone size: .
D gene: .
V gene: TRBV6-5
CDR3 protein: CASGQRTDTQYF
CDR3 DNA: TGTGCCAGCGGGCAGCGCACAGATACGCAGTATTTT

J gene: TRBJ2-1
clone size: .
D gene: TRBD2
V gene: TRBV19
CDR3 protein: CASSITSSGTANEQFF
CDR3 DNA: TGTGCCAGTAGTATCACATCTAGCGGGACAGCGAATGAGCAGTTCTTC

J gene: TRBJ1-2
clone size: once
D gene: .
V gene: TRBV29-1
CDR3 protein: CSVERSDGYTF
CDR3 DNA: TGCAGCGTTGAAAGGTCAGATGGCTACACCTTC

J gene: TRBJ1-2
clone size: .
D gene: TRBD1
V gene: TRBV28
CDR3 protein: CASTLDRVYGYTF
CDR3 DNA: TGTGCCAGCACGTTAGACAGGGTCTATGGCTACACCTTC

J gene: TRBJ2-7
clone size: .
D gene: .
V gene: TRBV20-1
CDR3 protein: CSASSGNSYEQYF
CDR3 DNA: TGCAGTGCTAGTTCCGGGAACTCCTACGAGCAGTACTTC

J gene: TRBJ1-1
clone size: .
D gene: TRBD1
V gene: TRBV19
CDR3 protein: CASRTGGSEAFF
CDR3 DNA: TGTGCCAGTAGAACAGGGGGATCCGAAGCTTTCTTT

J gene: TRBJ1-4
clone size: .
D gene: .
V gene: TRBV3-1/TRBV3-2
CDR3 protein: CASSQAREEKLFF
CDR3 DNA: TGTGCCAGCAGCCAAGCCAGGGAGGAAAAACTGTTTTTT

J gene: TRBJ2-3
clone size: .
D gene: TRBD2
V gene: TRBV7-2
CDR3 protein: CASSLRLAGGADTQYF
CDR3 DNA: TGTGCCAGCAGCTTAAGACTAGCGGGTGGAGCAGATACGCAGTATTTT

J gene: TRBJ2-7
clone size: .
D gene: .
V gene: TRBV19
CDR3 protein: CASSISGLNAGEQYF
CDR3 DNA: TGTGCCAGTAGTATCTCGGGACTTAACGCGGGGGAGCAGTACTTC

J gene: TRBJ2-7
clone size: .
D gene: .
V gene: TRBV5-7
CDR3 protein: CASSWGLGASYEQYF
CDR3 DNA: TGTGCCAGCAGCTGGGGGTTGGGCGCCTCCTACGAGCAGTACTTC

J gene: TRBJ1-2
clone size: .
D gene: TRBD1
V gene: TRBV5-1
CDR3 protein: CASSRGTGDDYGYTF
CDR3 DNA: TGCGCCAGCAGCCGTGGGACAGGGGACGACTATGGCTACACCTTC

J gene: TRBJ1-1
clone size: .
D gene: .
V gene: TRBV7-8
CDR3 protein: CASIQVGSRNTEAFF
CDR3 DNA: TGTGCCAGCATTCAAGTCGGGTCCAGGAACACTGAAGCTTTCTTT

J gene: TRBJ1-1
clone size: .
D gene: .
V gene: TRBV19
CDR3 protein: CASTDRGQGTEAFF
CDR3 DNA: TGTGCCAGTACCGATCGGGGGCAGGGAACTGAAGCTTTCTTT

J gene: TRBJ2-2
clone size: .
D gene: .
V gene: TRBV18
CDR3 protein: CASSPRRGNGELFF
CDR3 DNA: TGTGCCAGCTCACCACGGAGGGGGAACGGGGAGCTGTTTTTT

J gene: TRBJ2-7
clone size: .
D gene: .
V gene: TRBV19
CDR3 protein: CASSMRGGPREQYF
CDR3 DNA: TGTGCCAGTAGTATGCGGGGCGGCCCGCGGGAGCAGTACTTC

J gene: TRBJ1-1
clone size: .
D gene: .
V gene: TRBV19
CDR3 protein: CATRKDAMNTEAFF
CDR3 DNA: TGTGCCACCAGGAAGGATGCCATGAACACTGAAGCTTTCTTT

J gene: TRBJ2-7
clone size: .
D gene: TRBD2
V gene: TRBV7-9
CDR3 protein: CASSHALAGVFEQYF
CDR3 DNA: TGTGCCAGCAGCCACGCCCTAGCGGGAGTTTTCGAGCAGTACTTC

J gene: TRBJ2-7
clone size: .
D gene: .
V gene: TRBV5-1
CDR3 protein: CASSLALVSYEQYF
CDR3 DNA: TGCGCCAGCAGCTTGGCCTTAGTCTCCTACGAGCAGTACTTC

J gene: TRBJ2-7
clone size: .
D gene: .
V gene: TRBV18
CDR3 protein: CASSPPGGSPLGEQYF
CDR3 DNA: TGTGCCAGCTCACCCCCCGGGGGTTCCCCCTTGGGAGAGCAGTACTTC

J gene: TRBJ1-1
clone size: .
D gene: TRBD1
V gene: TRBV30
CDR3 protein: CAWRTGVEAFF
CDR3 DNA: TGTGCCTGGAGGACAGGGGTTGAAGCTTTCTTT

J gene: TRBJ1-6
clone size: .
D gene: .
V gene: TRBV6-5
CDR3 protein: CASSYSRYRRASPLHF
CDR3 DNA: TGTGCCAGCAGTTACTCTAGGTACAGGAGAGCATCACCCCTCCACTTT